This T cell receptor beta chain was recorded in a study of blood T cell repertoires in COVID-19. Study context: Material from acute and convalescent COVID-19 was sourced from the United States, Italy and Spain.

Original processing methods: Counts of nucleated cells, estimated from reference gene primer amplification, were obtained. Data came from immunoSEQ multiplex PCR; TCRdb stores just in-frame clones and leaves some out. V and J calls and clone size are copied from that table; D and trimming were computed from the DNA. Of approximately 110,000 clones detected, roughly 84% appear once; the ten largest clones hold 7.9%. The V end was cut by 6 bases, the J end by 0 bases, with 12 bases between. Germline V gene sequence: CDR1 SGHRS, CDR2 YFSETQ. The CDR3 is 14 amino acids. Sequencing was carried out using peripheral blood. The receptor was isolated from a woman over 75 with active or convalescent COVID-19. The chain joins TRBV5-1 to TRBJ1-1, with D maybe TRBD1 (6 bases). CDR3 loop: CASTPGHLNTEAFF. For the CDR3, the DNA is TGCGCCAGCACACCGGGACACCTGAACACTGAAGCTTTCTTT. Together with reference TRBV5-1 and TRBJ1-1, the CDR3 gives the full variable domain: KAGVTQTPRYLIKTRGQQVTLSCSPISGHRSVSWYQQTPGQGLQFLFEYFSETQRNKGNFPGRFSGRQFSNSRSEMNVSTLELGDSALYLCASTPGHLNTEAFFGQGTRLTVV.